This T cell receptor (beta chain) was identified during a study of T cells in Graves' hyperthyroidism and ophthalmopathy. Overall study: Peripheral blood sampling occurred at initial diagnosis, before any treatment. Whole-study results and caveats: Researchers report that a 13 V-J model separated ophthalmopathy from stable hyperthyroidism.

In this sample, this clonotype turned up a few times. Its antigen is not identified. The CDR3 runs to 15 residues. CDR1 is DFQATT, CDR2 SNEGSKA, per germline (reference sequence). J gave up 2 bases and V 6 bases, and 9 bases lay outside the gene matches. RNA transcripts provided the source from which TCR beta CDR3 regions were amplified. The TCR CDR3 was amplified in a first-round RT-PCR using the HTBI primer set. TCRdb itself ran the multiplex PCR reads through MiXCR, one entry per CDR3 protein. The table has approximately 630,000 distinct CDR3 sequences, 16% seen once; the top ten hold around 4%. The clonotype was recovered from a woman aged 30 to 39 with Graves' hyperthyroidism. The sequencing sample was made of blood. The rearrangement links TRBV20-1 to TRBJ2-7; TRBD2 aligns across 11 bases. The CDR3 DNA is TGCAGTGCACGGACGGTAGCGGGAGGGCCCTACGAGCAGTACTTC. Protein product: CSARTVAGGPYEQYF.